The 24 T cell receptor beta chains below were found in one sample sequenced in a study of blood T cells in healthy people across ages (dated by TCRdb to between 2014 and 2017). The protocol used for the library was 5' RACE. The sample was run on an Illumina HiSeq 2500. The second PCR ran for roughly 7 to 11 cycles and used a J-beta primer mix along with a sample-barcoded 5' primer. TCRdb trimmed the raw reads at Q25, called clones with MiXCR and kept productive beta chains. Every distinct CDR3 protein forms one entry, paired with its most common genes and DNA. The sample table lists over 700,000 distinct CDR3 sequences, 40% to 65% of them with a count of one. Clones ranked in the top ten supply approximately 41% of the sample. Sequencing was performed on blood. The receptors originated from a man at least 80 years old in good health.

This clonotype has only a few counts. The chain combines TRBV7-3 with TRBJ2-6; 7 nucleotides line up with TRBD1. After removal of 2 bases from V and 3 bases from J, the junction contained 1 base not matched to a gene. Germline assignment: CDR1 SGHTA and CDR2 FQGTGA. This CDR3 region has 15 residues. The CDR3 loop is CASSLQGVGANVLTF. For the CDR3, the DNA is TGTGCCAGCAGCTTACAGGGGGTTGGGGCCAACGTCCTGACTTTC.

V usage is TRBV25-1 and J usage is TRBJ2-6; D remains ambiguous. Germline V gene sequence: CDR1 MGHDK, CDR2 SYGVNS. The V end lost 1 base, the J end lost 2 bases, and 12 bases lay between the germline ends. The CDR3 totals 17 residues. DNA for the CDR3: TGTGCCAGCAGTGAATCGGCAGGCCGAGCTGGGGCCAACGTCCTGACTTTC. Encoded protein: CASSESAGRAGANVLTF.

Concerning this clonotype: One junction end disagrees with the germline gene, perhaps due to a read error. This chain links TRBV3-1 with TRBJ2-6; tentatively, D is TRBD2 (5 bases). This CDR3 has 15 amino acids. CDR1 LGHDT and CDR2 YNNKEL come from the germline V gene (reference sequence). CDR3 nucleotides: TGTGCCAGCAGCCAAGAGGGAGCTGAGGCCGACGTCCTGACTTTC. Its protein product is CASSQEGAEADVLTF.

The chain is built from TRBV24-1 and TRBJ1-4; 8 nucleotides agree with TRBD1. Germline values: CDR1 KGHDR, CDR2 SFDVKD. V dropped 5 bases and J dropped 7; count of bases not matched to a gene: 8. The CDR3 runs to 15 residues. This CDR3 is CATSAGSGGLEKLFF. CDR3 nucleotide sequence: TGTGCCACCAGTGCGGGCTCAGGGGGCCTTGAAAAACTGTTTTTT.

Worth noting for this clonotype: Relative to the germline gene, one junction end is altered; a read error may explain this. This rearrangement joins TRBV6-5 to TRBJ1-6; a weak D match, TRBD1 (5 bases). There are 15 residues in the CDR3. The germline V gene has CDR1 MNHEY and CDR2 SVGAGI. The CDR3 sequence: CASSYLRVAGSPPHF. The DNA for the CDR3 is TGTGCCAGCAGTTACCTCAGGGTAGCGGGATCACCCCCCCACTTT.

This clonotype was counted once. This chain uses TRBV5-1 with TRBJ2-3, with D hard to call. This CDR3 contains 15 residues. In germline, CDR1 is SGHRS, CDR2 YFSETQ. V gave up 0 bases and J gave up 6 bases, with 14 bases separating them. The CDR3 reads CASSLGELVMDTQYF. The CDR3 nucleotides read TGCGCCAGCAGCTTGGGCGAGTTGGTTATGGATACGCAGTATTTT.

This clonotype showed up just a few times. The chain recombines TRBV5-1 with TRBJ2-3; a weak D match, TRBD2 (6 bases). The V end lost 0 bases, the J end lost 0 bases, and 14 bases lay between the germline ends. The CDR3 length is 17 residues. The germline V gene encodes CDR1 SGHRS and CDR2 YFSETQ. The CDR3 spells CASSLGGLLSSTDTQYF. The DNA for the CDR3 is TGCGCCAGCAGCTTGGGGGGACTGCTTTCTAGCACAGATACGCAGTATTTT.

This clonotype was recorded a few times. The chain joins TRBV15 to TRBJ1-2, with D tentatively TRBD1 (5 bases). CDR3 length: 14 amino acids. The V end was cut by 1 base, the J end by 8 bases, with 14 bases between. Germline V CDR1 and CDR2: LNHNV, YYDKDF (reference sequence). CDR3 in amino acids: CATSRGSSGDGYTF. CDR3 bases: TGTGCCACCAGCAGAGGAAGCTCGGGGGACGGCTACACCTTC.

The chain joins TRBV3-1 to TRBJ2-5, with 11 nucleotides matching TRBD2. Per germline, CDR1 LGHDT and CDR2 YNNKEL (reference sequence). V was clipped by 1 base and J by 1 base; unmatched bases: 2. The CDR3 loop spans 16 amino acids. The CDR3 DNA reads as TGTGCCAGCAGCCAAGGACTAGCGGGAACCCAAGAGACCCAGTACTTC. Its protein product is CASSQGLAGTQETQYF.

This clonotype showed up just a few times. This rearrangement joins TRBV4-1 to TRBJ2-7; D is uncertain. The germline V and J ends were trimmed by 5 bases and 6 bases, with 8 bases remaining between them. The CDR3 spans 11 residues. Germline CDR1 is MGHRA and CDR2 is YSYEKL. The CDR3 sequence is CASSFHSEQYF. The CDR3 DNA reads TGCGCCAGCAGCTTCCACTCCGAGCAGTACTTC.

The chain is built from TRBV7-2 and TRBJ1-5; D is unclear. Germline CDR1 reads SGHTA; CDR2 reads FQGNSA. The CDR3 is 13 amino acids. The V gene lost 5 bases and the J gene lost 6 bases, with 11 bases spanning the gap. CDR3 coding DNA: TGTGCCAGCAGCCCGGAAATTCGTCAGCCCCAGCATTTT. This gives the protein CASSPEIRQPQHF.

The J gene is TRBJ1-2, the V gene TRBV5-1; TRBD1 aligns across 9 bases. Germline trimming cut 0 bases from V and 5 bases from J; bases unmatched to any gene: 8. CDR3 length: 16 residues. CDR1 is SGHRS, CDR2 YFSETQ, per germline. The CDR3 region has the DNA TGCGCCAGCAGCTTGGAGGGACAGGGCCTAGGATATGGCTACACCTTC. This sequence encodes CASSLEGQGLGYGYTF.

The rearrangement links TRBV25-1 to TRBJ1-6; D perhaps matches TRBD1 (5 bases). V was trimmed by 1 base and J by 7 bases, leaving 11 bases between them. The CDR3 is made up of 15 amino acids. CDR1 is MGHDK and CDR2 is SYGVNS in the germline V gene. The CDR3 nucleotides read TGTGCCAGCAGTGAATTTGACAGTACAAATTCACCCCTCCACTTT. Amino acids: CASSEFDSTNSPLHF.

This clonotype has a handful of counts. The chain recombines TRBV24-1 with TRBJ2-1; tentative D call: TRBD2 (6 bases). Germline CDR1 reads KGHDR; CDR2 reads SFDVKD. This CDR3 has 17 residues. With 4 bases removed from V and 4 bases from J, the gap between germline ends came to 19 bases. The CDR3, as DNA: TGTGCCACCAGTGACCCCACGGGAGAGGGCAGATACAATGAGCAGTTCTTC. This sequence encodes CATSDPTGEGRYNEQFF.

The rearrangement joins TRBV6-2 or TRBV6-3 to TRBJ2-7; the match to TRBD2 covers 7 bases. This CDR3 comprises 17 residues. CDR1 and CDR2 (germline): MNHEY, SVGEGT. The ends lost 0 bases at V and 1 base at J; junction bases unmatched: 9. The CDR3 region is CASSYSSRGDWSYEQYF. CDR3 coding DNA: TGTGCCAGCAGTTACTCAAGTCGGGGGGACTGGTCCTACGAGCAGTACTTC.

The rearrangement joins TRBV27 to TRBJ2-2; TRBD1 agrees at 9 bases. In germline, CDR1 is MNHEY, CDR2 SMNVEV (reference sequence). V lost 6 bases and J lost 7; bases outside the gene matches: 6. The CDR3 length is 14 residues. In DNA form, the CDR3 reads TGTGCCAGCAGGGGGACAGGGTATATCGGGGAGCTGTTTTTT. Its protein is CASRGTGYIGELFF.

This chain links TRBV6-1 with TRBJ2-4; maybe TRBD2 (6 bases). The CDR3 is 15 residues long. Trimming left V 4 bases short and J 0 bases short, with 10 bases between. Germline CDR1 reads MNHNS; CDR2 reads SASEGT. CDR3 sequence: CASSGEALAKNIQYF. CDR3 bases: TGTGCCAGCAGTGGGGAGGCTCTAGCCAAAAACATTCAGTACTTC.

V is TRBV6-6 and J is TRBJ2-1, with 12 bases fitting TRBD2. This CDR3 region has 14 residues. From germline, CDR1 is MNHNY and CDR2 SVGAGI (reference sequence). Losses at the gene ends were 7 bases for V and 10 bases for J; bases not matched to a gene: 8. The CDR3: CASMASGGASEQFF. The CDR3 DNA follows: TGTGCCAGCATGGCTAGCGGGGGGGCAAGCGAGCAGTTCTTC.

This chain connects TRBV11-2 to TRBJ2-3; no reliable D call. Trimming took off 0 bases at V and 1 base at J, with 11 bases between the two ends. CDR1 and CDR2 (germline): SGHAT, FQNNGV. CDR3 length: 16 amino acids. The CDR3 sequence is CASSLDFGGGTDTQYF. In DNA form, the CDR3 reads TGTGCCAGCAGCTTAGATTTTGGTGGGGGCACAGATACGCAGTATTTT.

This clonotype was observed once. In nucleotides, the CDR3 is TGCGCCAGCAGCTTGGAATTGGGGGTTTGGGAGACCCAGTACTTC. Translated, it gives CASSLELGVWETQYF. This chain joins TRBV5-1 and TRBJ2-5; perhaps D is TRBD1 or TRBD2 (5 bases each). Germline assignment: CDR1 SGHRS and CDR2 YFSETQ. Between the trimmed V and J ends, which lost 0 bases and 5 bases, there was a span of 14 bases. This CDR3 has 15 amino acids.

The chain couples TRBV24-1 to TRBJ2-1; D assignment may be TRBD1 or TRBD2 (5 bases each). Germline values: CDR1 KGHDR, CDR2 SFDVKD. This CDR3 region has 15 residues. V dropped 2 bases and J dropped 6 bases, with 13 bases sitting between them. CDR3 coding DNA: TGTGCCACCAGTGATTCGCAAAACGGGGCCAATGAGCAGTTCTTC. This gives the protein CATSDSQNGANEQFF.

This clonotype was seen a handful of times. The gene calls are TRBV20-1 and TRBJ2-1; 7 nucleotides agree with TRBD2. Germline CDR1 DFQATT, CDR2 SNEGSKA (reference sequence). J gave up 6 bases and V 5 bases, and 10 bases lay outside the gene matches. CDR3 length: 14 residues. CDR3 nucleotide sequence: TGCAGTGCTCACCTAGCGGCTCAGAGCAATGAGCAGTTCTTC. This gives the protein CSAHLAAQSNEQFF.

This clonotype occurred once. The chain has TRBV4-1 and TRBJ2-1; the match to TRBD1 covers 10 bases. Germline-derived CDR1 and CDR2 are MGHRA and YSYEKL. With V trimmed by 4 bases and J by 9 bases, 6 bases remained unmatched. This CDR3 comprises 14 residues. The CDR3 sequence is CASSRGQGDGEQFF. CDR3 nucleotides: TGCGCCAGCAGCCGAGGACAGGGGGACGGTGAGCAGTTCTTC.

Points on this clonotype: Given the absence of the conserved phenylalanine or tryptophan at the CDR3 end, a read error is likely. This chain links TRBV5-1 with TRBJ2-1; 9 positions agree with TRBD2. The CDR3 spans 15 residues. V lost 0 bases, J lost 7 bases, and 5 bases stayed unmatched. The germline CDR1 and CDR2 sequences are SGHRS and YFSETQ. The CDR3: CASSLAPSGKNEQFL. Here the CDR3 DNA reads TGCGCCAGCAGCTTGGCCCCTAGCGGGAAAAATGAGCAGTTCTTA.